The sequence of this T cell receptor (beta chain) was determined in a study of CD4 T cells in relation to SARS-CoV-2 and coronaviruses. Background on the study: After nine to eleven days of antigen culture, PBMC TCR beta CDR3s were sequenced. The negative reference was HIV-1 Nef peptide pool or peptide-free culture. Study results and caveats: Each donor contributed either pre-pandemic or post-infection samples, not both. In roughly 60% of donors, memory CD4+ clonotypes crossrecognized SARS-CoV-2 and at least one common cold coronavirus spike.

A remark on this clone: As yet, its antigen is unknown.

Assay used: immunoSEQ multiplex PCR; TCRdb lists only in-frame clones, some missing. This sample has tens of thousands of clones, with around 67% found just once. Germline CDR1 is MNHEY and CDR2 is SVGAGI. This CDR3 has 15 amino acids. V was trimmed by 4 bases and J by 2 bases, leaving 15 bases between them. Unexposed donor CD4+ T cells date from 2011-2018, before the COVID-19 pandemic. CD4+ T cells were isolated from the cells after more than nine days of culture. Sequenced: CD4+ T cells from PBMCs, cultured in vitro. The genes are TRBV6-5 and TRBJ2-7; D perhaps matches TRBD1 (6 bases). This sequence was found in a human donor in good health. The CDR3 nucleotides read TGTGCCAGCAGTTTTTCTGGGGGCTCGGCCTACGAGCAGTACTTC. It encodes CASSFSGGSAYEQYF.